This T cell receptor (beta chain) stems from a study of T cells expressing NK-cell markers. The wider study: One of eight sequenced donors was HCMV-seronegative; the other seven were seropositive.

This CDR3 is 14 amino acids long. The V gene's germline CDR1 is SNHLY and CDR2 FYNNEI. What made the TCR beta cDNA was 5'RACE template switching with UMIs. From the 5' RACE reads, TCRdb lists one entry per CDR3 protein and no DNA. The repertoire table contains hundreds of thousands of distinct CDR3 sequences. Study-wide points: In about 6 donors, dominant CD3+CD56+NKG2C+ clonotypes ranked among the top 10 CD8+ clonotypes. The study did not resolve the HCMV specificity of expanded NKG2C+ T cell clones.

Regarding this clonotype: Its antigen is not known.

The specimen sequenced was blood T cells: a sorted CD56 or NKG2C T cell subset, CD4+ or CD8+ T cells, or bulk PBMC T cells (not recorded which). The TCR comes from a man aged 18-75 years in good health. The chain is built from TRBV2 and TRBJ2-7; TCRdb's D call, TRBD1, is unchecked because there is no DNA. This CDR3 reads CASSPGPGAYEQYF.